A single sample gave rise to the 31 T cell receptor beta chains below, sequenced in a study of T cell responses to AZD1222 COVID-19 vaccine. Some clones are missing from TCRdb's copy, which holds only in-frame ones; the method was immunoSEQ multiplex PCR. The sample has 180,000 or so clones; 85% to 95% are singletons. The starting material was peripheral blood, obtained on day 0 of AZD1222 vaccination. These receptor sequences come from an adult in good health.

V and J are TRBV5-4 and TRBJ2-7; D gene unclear. There are 12 residues in the CDR3. Per germline, CDR1 SGHNT and CDR2 YYREEE (reference sequence). Trimming stripped 4 bases from V and 6 bases from J, with 11 bases between. In DNA form, the CDR3 reads TGTGCCAGCAGCCGATCTGGCGGCGAGCAGTACTTC. Its translation: CASSRSGGEQYF. Together with reference TRBV5-4 and TRBJ2-7, the CDR3 gives the full variable domain: ETGVTQSPTHLIKTRGQQVTLRCSSQSGHNTVSWYQQALGQGPQFIFQYYREEENGRGNFPPRFSGLQFPNYSSELNVNALELDDSALYLCASSRSGGEQYFGPGTRLTVT.

V usage is TRBV7-2 and J usage is TRBJ2-7, with 15 bases that match TRBD2. Germline-derived CDR1 and CDR2 are SGHTA and FQGNSA. V was clipped by 1 base and J by 7 bases; unmatched bases: 11. The CDR3 has 18 residues. For the CDR3, the DNA is TGTGCCAGCAGCTTAGATGGACTAGCGGGAGGGAGGCTGAGAGAGCAGTACTTC. It specifies CASSLDGLAGGRLREQYF.

This clone was seen a single time. J is TRBJ1-1 and V is TRBV19; TRBD1 matches 7 bases. After removal of 6 bases from V and 0 bases from J, the junction contained 4 bases not matched to a gene. This CDR3 region has 14 residues. CDR1 is LNHDA, CDR2 SQIVND, per germline (reference sequence). The DNA for the CDR3 is TGTGCCAGTAGAAGGGACAGCTTGAACACTGAAGCTTTCTTT. Translation gives CASRRDSLNTEAFF.

The chain joins TRBV5-1 to TRBJ2-7, with 12 bases lining up with TRBD1. V lost 4 bases to trimming and J lost 6 bases; unmatched junction nucleotides: 8. This CDR3 has 15 residues. The germline CDR1 and CDR2 sequences are SGHRS and YFSETQ. The DNA for the CDR3 is TGCGCCAGCAGCCTAGGGACAGGGGGCAAGGGCGAGCAGTACTTC. Translating gives CASSLGTGGKGEQYF.

This clone was picked up many times. The chain is built from TRBV12-3 or TRBV12-4 and TRBJ1-5; 8 nucleotides agree with TRBD1. This CDR3 region has 13 residues. V shed 5 bases, J shed 8 bases, and the junction held 5 bases outside the gene matches. For the CDR3, the DNA is TGTGCCAGCAGTCGGGACAGGTCTGAGCCCCAGCATTTT. The encoded protein is CASSRDRSEPQHF.

This sequence joins TRBV3-1 (or the pseudogene TRBV3-2) and TRBJ1-2; 9 bases fit TRBD1. Looked up from germline, CDR1 is LGHDT and CDR2 is YNNKEL (reference sequence). The V gene end was trimmed by 6 bases and the J gene end by 3 bases; junction bases not matched to a gene: 2. The CDR3 consists of 13 residues. This CDR3 reads CASRQGADYGYTF. The CDR3 nucleotides read TGTGCCAGCAGACAGGGGGCGGACTATGGCTACACCTTC.

The rearrangement joins TRBV7-2 to TRBJ1-3; TRBD1 might be the D (6 bases). The germline V and J ends were trimmed by 2 bases and 7 bases, with 15 bases remaining between them. Germline values: CDR1 SGHTA, CDR2 FQGNSA. This CDR3 spans 15 amino acids. The CDR3 is CASSLSGQSGNTIYF. CDR3 sequence (DNA): TGTGCCAGCAGCTTATCAGGACAGTCGGGGAACACCATATATTTT.

This clone has just a few counts. This chain links TRBV21-1 with TRBJ2-7; the D call of TRBD2 is as the table states it, not checked on the DNA. TRBV21-1 is labeled a pseudogene. This CDR3 has 17 amino acids. The CDR3 is CASSKVSSSPSGYEQYF. CDR3 DNA sequence: TGTGCCAGCAGCAAAGTCTCGTCGTCTCCTAGCGGATACGAGCAGTACTTC.

This clone came up once. The chain joins TRBV6-1 to TRBJ2-7; D may be TRBD2 (6 bases). Germline CDR1 reads MNHNS; CDR2 reads SASEGT. The V gene lost 2 bases and the J gene lost 3 bases, with 23 bases spanning the gap. CDR3 length equals 18 residues. Written as DNA, the CDR3 is TGTGCCAGCAGTGAATATTCTCAATGGTGGGGGGAAGTCTACGAGCAGTACTTC. It codes for CASSEYSQWWGEVYEQYF.

This clone was observed once. The CDR3 coding sequence is TGTGCCAGCAGTTTAGGACTAGCTGGCGAGCAGTACTTC. This codes for CASSLGLAGEQYF. The chain joins TRBV27 to TRBJ2-7; 8 nucleotides align to TRBD2. The germline CDR1 and CDR2 sequences are MNHEY and SMNVEV (reference sequence). The V gene end was trimmed by 2 bases and the J gene end by 6 bases; junction bases not matched to a gene: 3. CDR3 length equals 13 residues.

This sequence joins TRBV18 and TRBJ1-1; D is unclear. The CDR3 contains 14 residues. Germline V gene data show CDR1 as KGHSH and CDR2 as LQKENI. The V end lost 0 bases, the J end lost 0 bases, and 5 bases lay between the germline ends. The CDR3: CASSPPHVNTEAFF. The CDR3 coding sequence is TGTGCCAGCTCACCACCACACGTGAACACTGAAGCTTTCTTT.

V gene TRBV7-9 combines with J gene TRBJ2-5; TRBD2 agrees at 9 bases. The CDR3 extends over 19 amino acids. V gave up 1 base and J gave up 1 base; unmatched junction bases: 13. The germline CDR1 and CDR2 sequences are SEHNR and FQNEAQ (reference sequence). The CDR3 here is CASSLGTEPGLALQETQYF. CDR3 nucleotides: TGTGCCAGCAGCTTAGGTACGGAACCGGGACTAGCCCTCCAAGAGACCCAGTACTTC.

This clone was counted a single time. This rearrangement joins TRBV5-1 to TRBJ1-6; TRBD1 aligns across 9 bases. CDR3 length: 15 residues. Germline lookup yields CDR1 SGHRS and CDR2 YFSETQ. J gave up 9 bases and V 4 bases, and 8 bases lay outside the gene matches. The CDR3 nucleotides are TGCGCCAGCAGCGACCCGGGACAGGGCGTTTCACCCCTCCACTTT. Translated: CASSDPGQGVSPLHF.

The chain is built from TRBV12-3 or TRBV12-4 and TRBJ1-2; D is uncertain. This CDR3 has 12 residues. Trimming shortened V by 3 bases and J by 2 bases, and 4 bases separated the two germline ends. The CDR3 bases are TGTGCCAGCAGTTTTACCAACTATGGCTACACCTTC. Residues: CASSFTNYGYTF.

This clone was counted only a few times. This chain links TRBV6-4 with TRBJ2-1, with D possibly matching TRBD2 (5 bases). Per the germline V gene, CDR1 is MRHNA and CDR2 is SNTAGT. Trimming removed 3 bases at V and 0 bases at J, with 9 bases between. The CDR3 spans 15 residues. CDR3 loop: CASSDNSGSYNEQFF. As DNA, the CDR3 is TGTGCCAGCAGTGATAACAGCGGCTCCTACAATGAGCAGTTCTTC.

The chain recombines TRBV11-2 with TRBJ1-3; no definite D call. The length of the CDR3 is 16 residues. Germline V gives CDR1 SGHAT, CDR2 FQNNGV. The V end was cut by 5 bases, the J end by 3 bases, with 17 bases between. The CDR3 is CASSTFGLPLGNTIYF. CDR3 bases: TGTGCCAGCAGCACTTTCGGATTACCCCTTGGAAACACCATATATTTT.

This rearrangement joins TRBV19 to TRBJ2-1; 15 bases line up with TRBD2. The CDR3 extends over 15 amino acids. Germline V gene data show CDR1 as LNHDA and CDR2 as SQIVND (reference sequence). J was trimmed by 4 bases and V by 8 bases; bases with no gene match: 3. CDR3 DNA: TGTGCCAGTGGACTAGCGGGGGGGCAATACAATGAGCAGTTCTTC. Its protein is CASGLAGGQYNEQFF.

J is TRBJ1-5 and V is TRBV5-1; the D gene is possibly TRBD1 (6 bases). This CDR3 has 15 amino acids. The germline V gene has CDR1 SGHRS and CDR2 YFSETQ. Trimming removed 0 bases from V and 2 bases from J, with 9 bases in between. The DNA for the CDR3 is TGCGCCAGCAGCTTGGACAGGGCACGCAATCAGCCCCAGCATTTT. Translated: CASSLDRARNQPQHF.

V and J are TRBV9 and TRBJ1-5; D is unresolved. CDR3 length: 15 residues. The germline CDR1 and CDR2 sequences are SGDLS and YYNGEE. The V end lost 4 bases, the J end lost 6 bases, and 17 bases lay between the germline ends. In nucleotides, the CDR3 is TGTGCCAGCAGCCCCCTGGCGGGGAAGGGTCAGCCCCAGCATTTT. It encodes CASSPLAGKGQPQHF.

The J gene is TRBJ2-2, the V gene TRBV5-1; the match to TRBD2 covers 9 bases. Per the germline V gene, CDR1 is SGHRS and CDR2 is YFSETQ. V gave up 4 bases and J gave up 6 bases; unmatched junction bases: 13. The CDR3 is made up of 17 amino acids. This chain's CDR3 is CASSPFFQREVSGELFF. Here the CDR3 DNA reads TGCGCCAGCAGCCCATTCTTCCAGCGGGAGGTTTCCGGGGAGCTGTTTTTT.

The chain recombines TRBV7-2 with TRBJ1-2, with D maybe TRBD1 (6 bases). Trimming shortened V by 4 bases and J by 5 bases, and 17 bases separated the two germline ends. This CDR3 region has 15 residues. The germline V gene has CDR1 SGHTA and CDR2 FQGNSA. This chain's CDR3 is CASSSRTVQGYGYTF. The DNA of the CDR3 is TGTGCCAGCAGCTCGCGGACCGTGCAGGGGTATGGCTACACCTTC.

V usage is TRBV5-1 and J usage is TRBJ2-7; D is unresolved. Trimming pared 1 base from V and 5 bases from J, leaving 13 bases between. This CDR3 comprises 14 residues. CDR1 and CDR2 (germline): SGHRS, YFSETQ. The CDR3 reads CASSLSSLQNEQYF. CDR3 nucleotide sequence: TGCGCCAGCAGCTTGTCGTCTTTACAAAACGAGCAGTACTTC.

The V and J genes are TRBV23-1 and TRBJ1-6, with D uncertain. TRBV23-1 is filed as an ORF, its function uncertain. The V gene lost 0 bases and the J gene lost 3 bases, with 3 bases spanning the gap. The CDR3 sequence is 14 residues long. CDR3 protein: CASSQSNYNSPLHF. The DNA of the CDR3 is TGCGCCAGCAGTCAATCAAACTATAATTCACCCCTCCACTTT.

The chain combines TRBV3-1 (or the pseudogene TRBV3-2) with TRBJ2-5; maybe TRBD2 (5 bases). CDR1 and CDR2 (germline): LGHDT, YNNKEL (reference sequence). Trimming removed 8 bases from V and 1 base from J, with 17 bases in between. The CDR3 totals 15 residues. DNA of the CDR3: TGTGCCAGCTCCAAAAAGATAGCGTTCCAAGAGACCCAGTACTTC. This sequence encodes CASSKKIAFQETQYF.

V is TRBV25-1 and J is TRBJ1-3, with 7 bases matching TRBD1. Germline lookup yields CDR1 MGHDK and CDR2 SYGVNS. Trimming took 1 base from V and 4 from J; bases not matched to a gene: 4. This CDR3 is built from 15 residues. CDR3 coding DNA: TGTGCCAGCAGTGAATCCGGGACAGCAGGAAACACCATATATTTT. Its protein product is CASSESGTAGNTIYF.

This chain connects TRBV3-1 (or the pseudogene TRBV3-2) to TRBJ1-6; D is possibly TRBD1 (5 bases). The germline V gene encodes CDR1 LGHDT and CDR2 YNNKEL (reference sequence). Trimming cost V 7 bases and J 0 bases, with 10 bases left between them. This CDR3 comprises 15 residues. The CDR3 loop reads CASTAGGSYNSPLHF. The DNA of the CDR3 is TGTGCCAGCACCGCCGGGGGCTCCTATAATTCACCCCTCCACTTT.

CDR3 amino acids: CSVDRSLGGQGGYTF. CDR3 nucleotides: TGCAGCGTTGACAGAAGCTTGGGGGGTCAGGGTGGCTACACCTTC. This chain joins TRBV29-1 and TRBJ1-2; the D gene is possibly TRBD1 (5 bases). This CDR3 comprises 15 residues. Deletions cut 3 bases from V and 7 bases from J, with 21 bases between. The germline V gene encodes CDR1 SQVTM and CDR2 ANQGSEA.

The gene calls are TRBV7-2 and TRBJ1-2, with a possible D match to TRBD1 (5 bases). CDR3 size: 15 residues. Trimming left V 7 bases short and J 4 bases short, with 19 bases between. Per germline, CDR1 SGHTA and CDR2 FQGNSA. The CDR3 region has the DNA TGTGCCAGCACCCCATTTCCCGAGGGACTCTATGGCTACACCTTC. It codes for CASTPFPEGLYGYTF.

CDR3: CASSLAFQPGQGTYEQYF. CDR3 nucleotide sequence: TGCGCCAGCAGCTTGGCCTTCCAACCGGGACAGGGCACCTACGAGCAGTACTTC. This chain uses TRBV5-1 with TRBJ2-7; 9 nucleotides align to TRBD1. Germline CDR1 is SGHRS and CDR2 is YFSETQ. The J segment lost 2 bases and the V segment lost 0 bases, leaving 12 bases of the junction unmatched. CDR3 length: 18 amino acids.

The chain has TRBV6-5 and TRBJ2-7, with D unresolved. Trimming removed 6 bases from V and 7 bases from J, with 13 bases in between. The CDR3 contains 12 residues. Germline CDR1 and CDR2: MNHEY and SVGAGI. This CDR3 is CASRGTLQEQYF. The CDR3 DNA reads TGTGCCAGCAGAGGAACGTTGCAGGAGCAGTACTTC.

The chain employs TRBV7-9 and TRBJ1-1; 7 nucleotides match TRBD1. CDR3 length equals 13 residues. Trimming at V came to 4 bases and at J to 5 bases, leaving 4 bases not matched to a gene. Germline-derived CDR1 and CDR2 are SEHNR and FQNEAQ (reference sequence). In nucleotides, the CDR3 is TGTGCCAGCAGCTCAAACAGGGGTACTGAAGCTTTCTTT. Protein product: CASSSNRGTEAFF.